Sequencing of this T cell receptor beta chain was carried out in a study of breast tumors, draining lymph nodes, adjacent tissues. Study-level results: Compared with lymph nodes, tumors were less diverse; compared with nontumor tissue, more.

Each CDR3 protein is one row after TCRdb ran MiXCR on the multiplex PCR reads. The repertoire includes fewer than 200,000 distinct CDR3 sequences, roughly 30% of them detected once, and about 4% sits in the top ten. The trim removed 5 bases at V and 5 bases at J, leaving 8 bases unmatched. This CDR3 contains 14 residues. The germline CDR1 and CDR2 sequences are SQVTM and ANQGSEA. This clonotype was recorded many times. What it recognizes is unknown. The lymph nodes were axillary draining lymph nodes from breast cancer patients. The clonotype comes from a female donor with breast cancer. Some clones in this sample may be carry-over from other donors' samples. V is TRBV29-1 and J is TRBJ2-3, with TRBD1 matching 9 bases. Input material: axillary lymph node tissue. The CDR3 reads CSVSVGTGRDTQYF. DNA of the CDR3: TGCAGCGTTTCGGTCGGGACAGGGCGAGATACGCAGTATTTT.